This T cell receptor (beta chain) was documented in a study of cytomegalovirus exposure and HLA in healthy donors. Points from the study as a whole: Cytomegalovirus-associated TCR beta chains were listed, numbering 164. It was found in a later analysis that first-cohort TCR clusters tended to co-occur in the 130 or so validation repertoires.

On this clone: Its antigen is unidentified.

The protocol was immunoSEQ multiplex PCR, while the TCRdb copy is restricted to in-frame clones and leaves out a portion. The sample has about 160,000 clones, about 89% seen once. The CDR3 totals 12 residues. V lost 3 bases, J lost 8 bases, and 9 bases lay in between. CDR1 SGHRS and CDR2 YFSETQ come from the germline V gene. The clonotype was recovered from a woman aged 18-29 years in good health and CMV-seropositive. Material: PBMCs. V gene TRBV5-1 combines with J gene TRBJ2-1; D is ambiguous. CDR3 loop: CASSWSIHEQFF. CDR3 in DNA: TGCGCCAGCAGCTGGAGTATCCATGAGCAGTTCTTC.